This T cell receptor (beta chain) was recovered during a study of technical replicates of blood from a few donors. V trimming: 2 bases; J trimming: 3 bases; junction bases outside the gene matches: 15. Germline CDR1 is SGHTA and CDR2 is FQGNSA. This CDR3 is 19 amino acids long. Measured with immunoSEQ multiplex PCR; TCRdb has only the in-frame clones, and not every one. The data hold 75,000 to 95,000 clones, with 85% to 95% observed a single time. Sequencing used T cells isolated from PBMCs. This sequence joins TRBV7-2 and TRBJ2-5, with 10 bases lining up with TRBD2. This TCR was sampled from a human donor in good health. CDR3 nucleotide sequence: TGTGCCAGCAGCTTAAGGGGGCGCTTAAAGAGCGGGAGGGAAGAGACCCAGTACTTC. Translated: CASSLRGRLKSGREETQYF.